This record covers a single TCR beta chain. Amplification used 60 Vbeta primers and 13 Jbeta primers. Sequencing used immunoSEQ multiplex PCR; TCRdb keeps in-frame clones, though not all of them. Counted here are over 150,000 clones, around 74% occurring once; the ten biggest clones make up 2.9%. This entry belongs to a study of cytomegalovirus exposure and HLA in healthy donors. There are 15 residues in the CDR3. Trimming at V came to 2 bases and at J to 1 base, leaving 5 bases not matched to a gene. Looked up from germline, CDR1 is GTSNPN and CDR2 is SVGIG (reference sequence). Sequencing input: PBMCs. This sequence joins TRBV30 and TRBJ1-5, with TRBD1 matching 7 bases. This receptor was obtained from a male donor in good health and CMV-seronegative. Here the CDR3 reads CAWSLGQLSNQPQHF. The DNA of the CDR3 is TGTGCCTGGAGTCTGGGACAGCTAAGCAATCAGCCCCAGCATTTT. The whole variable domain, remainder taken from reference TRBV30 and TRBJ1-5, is SQTIHQWPATLVQPVGSPLSLECTVEGTSNPNLYWYRQAAGRGLQLLFYSVGIGQISSEVPQNLSASRPQDRQFILSSKKLLLSDSGFYLCAWSLGQLSNQPQHFGDGTRLSIL.